This TCR beta chain was sequenced during a study of OX40 agonist ivuxolimab in advanced cancers. Whole-study context: Prior therapy, whether anti-PD-1, anti-PD-L1 or anti-CTLA-4, was allowed, and under 50% had some. The study's findings and limits: There were, on average, more expanded clones in CD8+ T cells than in CD4+.

Assay used: immunoSEQ multiplex PCR; TCRdb lists only in-frame clones, some missing. This table has more than 25,000 clones, roughly 80% appearing once. Remarks on this clone: The antigen remains undetermined.

This CDR3 comprises 16 residues. CDR1 SGHVS and CDR2 FNYEAQ come from the germline V gene. The V gene end was trimmed by 5 bases and the J gene end by 5 bases; junction bases not matched to a gene: 11. The origin of this receptor is an adult with an advanced solid tumor such as melanoma, head and neck, liver or kidney cancer. The chain uses TRBV7-6 and TRBJ2-5; 10 bases match TRBD2. The material sequenced was CD4+ or CD8+ T cells sorted from blood, taken in a trial of the OX40 agonist ivuxolimab. The CDR3 loop is CASSPRSGGAVETQYF. The CDR3 bases are TGTGCCAGCAGCCCTAGGAGCGGGGGGGCCGTGGAGACCCAGTACTTC.